Below, one T cell receptor beta chain is given with its context. What it binds is unknown. This CDR3 spans 13 amino acids. J lost 14 bases, V lost 0 bases, and 8 bases had no gene match. TCRdb passed the 5' RACE reads through MiXCR, listing each CDR3 protein once. Among 300,000 to 350,000 distinct CDR3 sequences listed, 10% to 15% were seen once. The sample originates from a study of T-cell memory formation after mild COVID-19. Study-wide points: Shrinking CD4+ clones resided mostly in CM and EM, and CD8+ ones in EMRA.

The sample taken for sequencing was PBMCs or a T cell subset sorted from them (not recorded which). The V call is TRBV12-3 or TRBV12-4, the J call TRBJ1-2, with 8 positions matching TRBD1. The origin of this receptor is a man between 18 and 29 years old who had mild COVID-19 (a few samples of this study predate the infection). Cell type and time point are not known. The CDR3 region is CASSLAATGVITF. The CDR3 DNA reads as TGTGCCAGCAGTTTAGCGGCGACAGGGGTTATTACCTTC.